This entry lists 14 T cell receptor beta chains sequenced from one sample in a study of T cell responses to AZD1222 COVID-19 vaccine. Sequenced by immunoSEQ multiplex PCR; TCRdb stores in-frame clones only, minus some. Of approximately 68,000 clones listed, around 87% are singletons. The sequencing used peripheral blood, collected on day 0 of AZD1222 vaccination. Source of these receptors: an adult in good health.

V is TRBV5-1 and J is TRBJ1-1; D perhaps matches TRBD1 (5 bases). Germline lookup yields CDR1 SGHRS and CDR2 YFSETQ. CDR3 size: 13 residues. V dropped 2 bases and J dropped 2 bases, with 7 bases sitting between them. The CDR3 sequence is CASSFQGNTEAFF. CDR3 in DNA: TGCGCCAGCAGCTTTCAGGGCAACACTGAAGCTTTCTTT.

The J gene is TRBJ1-6, the V gene TRBV21-1; TRBD1 is the table's D call and was not checked against the DNA. TRBV21-1 is a listed pseudogene. The CDR3 sequence is 15 residues long. CDR3 amino acids: CATPWDRGHRSPLHF. CDR3 nucleotides: TGTGCCACCCCTTGGGACAGGGGGCATCGGTCACCCCTCCACTTT.

V usage is TRBV6-5 and J usage is TRBJ1-1, with D maybe TRBD1 (6 bases). This CDR3 region has 16 residues. The V gene lost 2 bases and the J gene lost 4 bases, with 17 bases spanning the gap. Germline assignment: CDR1 MNHEY and CDR2 SVGAGI. The CDR3 region is CASSYGGGTKGTEAFF. The CDR3 nucleotides read TGTGCCAGCAGTTACGGGGGGGGCACTAAGGGCACTGAAGCTTTCTTT.

This clone was recorded only once. The V call is TRBV6-5, the J call TRBJ1-6; the match to TRBD1 covers 9 bases. This CDR3 comprises 14 residues. CDR1 is MNHEY and CDR2 is SVGAGI in the germline V gene. The J segment lost 7 bases and the V segment lost 6 bases, leaving 4 bases of the junction unmatched. The CDR3 nucleotides read TGTGCCAGCAGCGGACAGGGGAGGAATTCACCCCTCCACTTT. Translation: CASSGQGRNSPLHF.

V gene TRBV28 combines with J gene TRBJ1-2; 8 nucleotides align to TRBD1. The CDR3 covers 15 residues. J lost 7 bases, V lost 6 bases, and 13 bases had no gene match. CDR1 is MDHEN, CDR2 SYDVKM, per germline. Written as DNA, the CDR3 is TGTGCCAGCAGGATAAGGACAGGGATAACGGGTGGCTACACCTTC. Protein sequence: CASRIRTGITGGYTF.

Turning to this clone: Other DNA sequences in this specimen translate into the identical CDR3. This chain uses TRBV30 with TRBJ1-2; D is perhaps TRBD1 (6 bases). Between the trimmed V and J ends, which lost 5 bases and 5 bases, there was a span of 9 bases. The CDR3 covers 11 residues. Germline CDR1 reads GTSNPN; CDR2 reads SVGIG (reference sequence). The CDR3 DNA follows: TGTGCCTGGTCTACAGGGTATGGCTACACCTTC. This gives the protein CAWSTGYGYTF.

This chain links TRBV6-4 with TRBJ1-1, with no clear D. V was cut by 5 bases and J by 3 bases, with 10 bases left in between. Germline V gene sequence: CDR1 MRHNA, CDR2 SNTAGT. There are 13 residues in the CDR3. CDR3: CASSLAGDTEAFF. In DNA form, the CDR3 reads TGTGCCAGCAGTCTCGCCGGGGACACTGAAGCTTTCTTT.

J is TRBJ1-6 and V is TRBV7-9, with TRBD1 identical over 7 bases. J gave up 5 bases and V 5 bases, and 3 bases lay outside the gene matches. From germline, CDR1 is SEHNR and CDR2 FQNEAQ (reference sequence). The CDR3 is made up of 14 amino acids. In DNA form, the CDR3 reads TGTGCCAGCAGCCGGGACAGTGATAATTCACCCCTCCACTTT. It specifies CASSRDSDNSPLHF.

The chain is built from TRBV3-1 (or the pseudogene TRBV3-2) and TRBJ1-2; a possible D gene is TRBD1 (5 bases). The germline V gene has CDR1 LGHDT and CDR2 YNNKEL (reference sequence). The CDR3 spans 14 residues. V was clipped by 2 bases and J by 6 bases, with 13 bases between them. The CDR3 region is CASSQTGGAHGYTF. The CDR3 DNA reads TGTGCCAGCAGCCAAACGGGAGGGGCTCATGGCTACACCTTC.

The genes are TRBV9 and TRBJ2-2; D uncertain. Trimming pared 0 bases from V and 3 bases from J, leaving 0 bases between. This CDR3 spans 12 amino acids. Germline V lookup: CDR1 SGDLS, CDR2 YYNGEE. The CDR3 protein is CASSVDTGELFF. The CDR3 bases are TGTGCCAGCAGCGTAGACACCGGGGAGCTGTTTTTT.

This chain links TRBV4-3 with TRBJ2-7, with TRBD2 matching over 8 bases. J was trimmed by 4 bases and V by 1 base; bases with no gene match: 9. CDR1 is LGHNA, CDR2 YSLEER, per germline. The CDR3 contains 16 residues. CDR3 nucleotides: TGCGCCAGCAGCCAAGTTCTGGACGGGGGGGCTTACGAGCAGTACTTC. Amino acids: CASSQVLDGGAYEQYF.

The chain links TRBV5-6 to TRBJ2-7, with TRBD1 matching 10 bases. Germline CDR1 is SGHDT and CDR2 is YYEEEE. The CDR3 is 15 amino acids. With 4 bases clipped from V and 3 bases from J, the junction kept 7 bases outside the gene matches. CDR3 region: CASSRRDRGFYEQYF. In nucleotides, the CDR3 is TGTGCCAGCAGCCGCAGGGACAGGGGCTTCTACGAGCAGTACTTC. The variable domain in full, with the rest retrieved from reference TRBV5-6 and TRBJ2-7, is DAGVTQSPTHLIKTRGQQVTLRCSPKSGHDTVSWYQQALGQGPQFIFQYYEEEERQRGNFPDRFSGHQFPNYSSELNVNALLLGDSALYLCASSRRDRGFYEQYFGPGTRLTVT.

This chain connects TRBV6-5 to TRBJ1-1; possible D gene TRBD1, 5 bases. The CDR3 contains 11 residues. Trimming left V 7 bases short and J 6 bases short, with 9 bases between. CDR1 is MNHEY, CDR2 SVGAGI, per germline. This CDR3 is CASTGLAEAFF. CDR3 nucleotide sequence: TGTGCCAGCACGGGGCTGGCTGAAGCTTTCTTT.

This clone occurred a few times. V is TRBV7-9 and J is TRBJ1-5, with D perhaps TRBD1 (5 bases). The V gene lost 8 bases and the J gene lost 5 bases, with 10 bases spanning the gap. Germline-derived CDR1 and CDR2 are SEHNR and FQNEAQ (reference sequence). This CDR3 has 12 residues. The CDR3 DNA reads as TGTGCCAGCGCCAGGGAAGATCAGCCCCAGCATTTT. Its protein product is CASAREDQPQHF.